These 11 T cell receptor beta chains were all obtained from the same sample, sequenced in a study of human T cells and chemical hapten exposure. TCRdb reanalysed the RACE reads using MiXCR and keeps one entry per CDR3 protein. The table shows about 80,000 distinct CDR3 sequences, with 13% to 15% occurring only once. Time point here: pre-sensitization, week 0. The treatment here: therapeutic diphenylcyclopropenone sensitization with weekly scalp DPC. The input for sequencing was whole blood, taken in connection with sensitization to the hapten diphenylcyclopropenone (DPC). The receptors stem from a woman between 45 and 60 years old with alopecia areata. Some clones in this sample may be carry-over from other donors' samples.

The J gene is TRBJ2-1, the V gene TRBV19, with TRBD1 identical over 7 bases. V trimming: 7 bases; J trimming: 2 bases; junction bases outside the gene matches: 11. The CDR3 extends over 16 amino acids. CDR1 is LNHDA, CDR2 SQIVND, per germline (reference sequence). The CDR3 reads CASIPGQRGPYNEQFF. The CDR3 DNA reads TGTGCCAGTATCCCCGGACAAAGGGGGCCCTACAATGAGCAGTTCTTC. Based on the CDR3 plus reference TRBV19 and TRBJ2-1, the full variable domain is DGGITQSPKYLFRKEGQNVTLSCEQNLNHDAMYWYRQDPGQGLRLIYYSQIVNDFQKGDIAEGYSVSREKKESFPLTVTSAQKNPTAFYLCASIPGQRGPYNEQFFGPGTRLTVL.

The V gene is TRBV29-1, the J gene TRBJ1-4; 9 positions match TRBD1. CDR3 length: 15 residues. The germline CDR1 and CDR2 sequences are SQVTM and ANQGSEA. Losses at the gene ends were 4 bases for V and 7 bases for J; bases not matched to a gene: 10. CDR3: CSVAMGTGWSEKLFF. CDR3 in DNA: TGCAGCGTTGCAATGGGGACAGGGTGGAGTGAAAAACTGTTTTTT.

This clonotype was detected only a few times. The V call is TRBV11-3, the J call TRBJ2-2; no definite D call. The ends were cut back, 4 bases at V and 2 bases at J, with 5 bases in the middle. This CDR3 is 13 amino acids long. Germline CDR1 SGHNT, CDR2 YENEEA. The CDR3 protein is CASSSRNTGELFF. CDR3 coding DNA: TGTGCCAGCAGCTCGCGCAACACCGGGGAGCTGTTTTTT.

This clonotype came up many times. V and J are TRBV3-1 and TRBJ1-1; D not resolved. This CDR3 is built from 13 residues. Germline loops: CDR1 LGHDT, CDR2 YNNKEL (reference sequence). Trimming took 4 bases from V and 3 from J, leaving 9 bases between them. The DNA of the CDR3 is TGTGCCAGCAGCCCGGACCGATACACTGAAGCTTTCTTT. Encoded protein: CASSPDRYTEAFF.

J is TRBJ2-7 and V is TRBV29-1; no clear D gene. Germline V CDR1 and CDR2: SQVTM, ANQGSEA. The V and J ends lost 3 bases and 2 bases respectively, with 8 bases between them. The CDR3 covers 12 residues. This CDR3 reads CSVDGEAYEQYF. CDR3 sequence (DNA): TGCAGCGTTGACGGAGAGGCCTACGAGCAGTACTTC.

The chain recombines TRBV6-4 with TRBJ1-1; a weak D match, TRBD1 (6 bases). The CDR3 is 14 residues long. V was cut by 6 bases and J by 1 base, with 12 bases left in between. Germline values: CDR1 MRHNA, CDR2 SNTAGT. Here the CDR3 reads CASRPGQSNTEAFF. The CDR3, as DNA: TGTGCCAGCAGGCCCGGACAGTCGAACACTGAAGCTTTCTTT.

This clonotype came up a few times. The J gene is TRBJ1-2, the V gene TRBV6-2 or TRBV6-3; 8 positions match TRBD1. Germline V gene sequence: CDR1 MNHEY, CDR2 SVGEGT. After removal of 6 bases from V and 4 bases from J, the junction contained 7 bases not matched to a gene. The CDR3 spans 14 residues. For the CDR3, the DNA is TGTGCCAGCAGATACCGGGACAGGAGCTATGGCTACACCTTC. Translated: CASRYRDRSYGYTF.

The sample holds a few counts of this clonotype. The genes are TRBV7-2 and TRBJ2-2; tentatively, D is TRBD1 or TRBD2 (5 bases each). The CDR3 totals 16 residues. Trimming took 6 bases from V and 5 from J, leaving 19 bases between them. Germline V gives CDR1 SGHTA, CDR2 FQGNSA. Here the CDR3 reads CASSSKLGPRTGELFF. CDR3 DNA sequence: TGTGCCAGCAGTTCTAAGTTGGGACCGAGGACCGGGGAGCTGTTTTTT.

This chain uses TRBV20-1 with TRBJ1-5; TRBD1 might be the D (5 bases). Trimming cost V 3 bases and J 1 base, with 10 bases left between them. The CDR3 covers 14 residues. The germline V gene has CDR1 DFQATT and CDR2 SNEGSKA (reference sequence). The CDR3 loop is CSASPTVSNQPQHF. Here the CDR3 DNA reads TGCAGTGCTAGTCCGACAGTGAGCAATCAGCCCCAGCATTTT.

This clonotype was observed at least ten times. V usage is TRBV7-6 and J usage is TRBJ2-7; 11 bases are shared with TRBD2. The CDR3 is made up of 15 amino acids. The junction had 7 bases not matched to a gene; V was cut back by 6 bases and J by 3 bases. Germline assignment: CDR1 SGHVS and CDR2 FNYEAQ. CDR3 protein: CASRATSGSHYEQYF. In DNA form, the CDR3 reads TGTGCCAGCAGGGCAACTAGCGGGAGCCACTACGAGCAGTACTTC. The variable domain in full, with the rest retrieved from reference TRBV7-6 and TRBJ2-7, is GAGVSQSPRYKVTKRGQDVALRCDPISGHVSLYWYRQALGQGPEFLTYFNYEAQQDKSGLPNDRFSAERPEGSISTLTIQRTEQRDSAMYRCASRATSGSHYEQYFGPGTRLTVT.

This clonotype has only a few counts. The chain combines TRBV7-8 with TRBJ1-2, with a possible D match to TRBD1 (6 bases). The CDR3 has 17 amino acids. Per the germline V gene, CDR1 is SGHVS and CDR2 is FQNEAQ. Deletions cut 9 bases from V and 4 bases from J, with 27 bases between. The CDR3 region is CASRGDSRLLGGYGYTF. The CDR3 nucleotides are TGTGCCAGTAGAGGAGACTCTCGCCTTTTAGGGGGCTATGGCTACACCTTC.